These 9 T cell receptor beta chains share one sample of origin, sequenced in a study of OX40 agonist ivuxolimab in advanced cancers. Repertoires were generated with immunoSEQ multiplex PCR, while TCRdb's copy carries only in-frame clones and drops some. The sample holds 120,000 or so clones, roughly 89% seen once. The sample consisted of CD4+ or CD8+ T cells sorted from blood, taken in a trial of the OX40 agonist ivuxolimab. The receptor set was obtained from an adult with an advanced solid tumor such as melanoma, head and neck, liver or kidney cancer.

The chain has TRBV29-1 and TRBJ1-2, with a weak D call TRBD1 (6 bases). Trimming cost V 7 bases and J 4 bases, with 22 bases left between them. The CDR3 runs 15 residues. From germline, CDR1 is SQVTM and CDR2 ANQGSEA. CDR3 sequence reads: CSAGWGAPPGYGYTF. CDR3 sequence (DNA): TGCAGCGCGGGCTGGGGGGCGCCTCCCGGCTATGGCTACACCTTC.

CDR3 region: CSAKKGTEFLNEQFF. CDR3 nucleotide sequence: TGCAGCGCTAAGAAGGGCACGGAATTTTTGAATGAGCAGTTCTTC. This chain uses TRBV29-1 with TRBJ2-1; D is undetermined. Germline V lookup: CDR1 SQVTM, CDR2 ANQGSEA. The CDR3 spans 15 residues. Trimming removed 7 bases from V and 7 bases from J, with 23 bases in between.

This rearrangement joins TRBV28 to TRBJ1-2, with a weak D call TRBD1 (6 bases). Trimming left V 5 bases short and J 5 bases short, with 18 bases between. The germline V gene has CDR1 MDHEN and CDR2 SYDVKM. The CDR3 loop spans 15 amino acids. CDR3 sequence reads: CASSTMTGIAYGYTF. DNA of the CDR3: TGTGCCAGCAGTACCATGACAGGAATCGCGTATGGCTACACCTTC.

This chain uses TRBV6-1 with TRBJ2-4; 7 positions agree with TRBD2. CDR3 length: 15 amino acids. Germline CDR1 reads MNHNS; CDR2 reads SASEGT. J was trimmed by 5 bases and V by 9 bases; bases with no gene match: 13. CDR3 sequence: CASTGGGFGENIQYF. CDR3 DNA sequence: TGTGCCAGTACCGGCGGGGGTTTCGGGGAAAACATTCAGTACTTC.

The chain is built from TRBV4-2 and TRBJ1-2; D remains unclear. Germline values: CDR1 LGHNA, CDR2 YNFKEQ. The length of the CDR3 is 15 residues. The germline V and J ends were trimmed by 0 bases and 5 bases, with 13 bases remaining between them. The CDR3 coding sequence is TGTGCCAGCAGCCAAGATAAGAACACCGGTTATGGCTACACCTTC. Translating it yields CASSQDKNTGYGYTF.

The rearrangement joins TRBV7-2 to TRBJ2-5; 9 nucleotides agree with TRBD2. The V and J ends lost 4 bases and 1 base, in that order; junction bases with no gene match: 7. Germline lookup yields CDR1 SGHTA and CDR2 FQGNSA. This CDR3 region has 16 residues. The CDR3 spells CASSSVGLAFQETQYF. The DNA for the CDR3 is TGTGCCAGCAGCTCAGTCGGACTAGCGTTCCAAGAGACCCAGTACTTC.

The J gene is TRBJ2-1, the V gene TRBV27, with D possibly being TRBD1 (6 bases). Germline CDR1 MNHEY, CDR2 SMNVEV (reference sequence). The CDR3 extends over 15 amino acids. With 6 bases removed from V and 5 bases from J, the gap between germline ends came to 17 bases. CDR3 nucleotides: TGTGCCAGCAGCTACCAATTGGACAGAGACAATGAGCAGTTCTTC. Amino acid sequence: CASSYQLDRDNEQFF.

In nucleotides, the CDR3 is TGTGCCAGCGCCCTCCCCCCCAATCAGCCCCAGCATTTT. Translating it yields CASALPPNQPQHF. The chain links TRBV5-4 to TRBJ1-5; D gene unclear. Trimming took off 7 bases at V and 3 bases at J, with 11 bases between the two ends. This CDR3 has 13 amino acids. Per germline, CDR1 SGHNT and CDR2 YYREEE (reference sequence).

V usage is TRBV6-5 and J usage is TRBJ2-1; 10 nucleotides match TRBD2. The CDR3 consists of 16 residues. V dropped 3 bases and J dropped 4; count of bases not matched to a gene: 6. CDR1 is MNHEY, CDR2 SVGAGI, per germline. The CDR3 here is CASSYYERGGYNEQFF. CDR3 coding DNA: TGTGCCAGCAGTTATTATGAGCGGGGGGGATACAATGAGCAGTTCTTC.